This TCR beta chain was obtained from a study of T cell responses to AZD1222 COVID-19 vaccine. The method was immunoSEQ multiplex PCR; TCRdb's version includes in-frame clones alone and lacks a portion of them. The data contain 250,000 to 300,000 clones, about 94% of them singletons. This CDR3 region has 14 residues. With 3 bases removed from V and 4 bases from J, the gap between germline ends came to 13 bases. Per the germline V gene, CDR1 is SGDLS and CDR2 is YYNGEE. Concerning this clone itself: Its antigen is as yet unknown.

Samples with a second dose at about 4 or about 12 weeks were pooled together. Findings and limits, study-wide: The study sampled repertoires only after the peak T cell response. Donors skewed white British and female; clonal diversity was possibly underestimated. Spike-specific TCR depth and breadth grew after two AZD1222 doses.

This sequence was found in an adult who received the AZD1222 COVID-19 vaccine. The chain uses TRBV9 and TRBJ1-1; D remains ambiguous. This material consisted of peripheral blood, taken 28 days after the second AZD1222 dose. CDR3 in amino acids: CASSAGRLITEAFF. The CDR3 DNA reads as TGTGCCAGCAGCGCAGGACGGCTTATCACTGAAGCTTTCTTT.